What follows describes a single T cell receptor beta chain. The germline V gene has CDR1 SSHAT and CDR2 FNYEAQ (reference sequence). The CDR3 runs 16 residues. Trimming took 5 bases from V and 7 from J, leaving 21 bases between them. These data come from a study of technical replicates of blood from four donors. TCRdb's table, derived via immunoSEQ multiplex PCR, lists solely in-frame clones and lacks some. The sample holds tens of thousands of clones, about nine tenths seen once. This TCR was sampled from a human donor in good health. Some clones in this sample may be carry-over from other donors' samples. Sequencing was done on a sample of PBMCs. The rearrangement uses TRBV7-7 and TRBJ2-1; D might be TRBD2 (7 bases). CDR3 coding DNA: TGTGCCAGCAGCCCCCAGGCGGGGGCGGGAAGGAATGAGCAGTTCTTC. As protein: CASSPQAGAGRNEQFF.